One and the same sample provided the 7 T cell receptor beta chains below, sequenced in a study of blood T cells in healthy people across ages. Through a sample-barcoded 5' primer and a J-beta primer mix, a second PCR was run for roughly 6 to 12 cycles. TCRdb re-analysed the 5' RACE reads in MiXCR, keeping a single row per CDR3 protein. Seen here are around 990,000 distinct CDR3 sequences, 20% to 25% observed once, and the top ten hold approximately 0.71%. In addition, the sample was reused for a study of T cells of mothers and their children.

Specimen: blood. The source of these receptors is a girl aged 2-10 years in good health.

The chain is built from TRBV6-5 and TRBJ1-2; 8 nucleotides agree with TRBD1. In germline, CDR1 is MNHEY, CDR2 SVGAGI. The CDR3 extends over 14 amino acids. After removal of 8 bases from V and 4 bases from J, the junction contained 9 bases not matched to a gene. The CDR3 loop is CASQGTGKGYGYTF. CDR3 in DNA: TGTGCCAGCCAGGGGACAGGCAAGGGCTATGGCTACACCTTC.

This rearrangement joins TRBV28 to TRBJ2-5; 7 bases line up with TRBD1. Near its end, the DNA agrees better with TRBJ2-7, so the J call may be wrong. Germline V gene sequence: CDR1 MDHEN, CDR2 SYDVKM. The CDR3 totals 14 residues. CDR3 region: CASSPTGKGGEQYF. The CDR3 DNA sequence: TGTGCCAGCAGCCCGACAGGGAAAGGAGGCGAGCAGTACTTC.

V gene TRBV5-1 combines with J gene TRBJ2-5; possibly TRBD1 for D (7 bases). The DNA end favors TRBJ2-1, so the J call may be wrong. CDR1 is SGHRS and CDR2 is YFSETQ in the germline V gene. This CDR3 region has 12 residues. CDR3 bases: TGCGCCAGCATGGAGGGGGCGGGGGAGCAGTTCTTC. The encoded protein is CASMEGAGEQFF.

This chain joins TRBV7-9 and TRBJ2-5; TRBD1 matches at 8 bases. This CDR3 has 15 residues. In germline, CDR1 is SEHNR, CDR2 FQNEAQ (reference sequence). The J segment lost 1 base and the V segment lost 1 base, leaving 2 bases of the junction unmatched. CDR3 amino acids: CASSLGRGPQETQYF. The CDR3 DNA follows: TGTGCCAGCAGCTTAGGCAGGGGGCCCCAAGAGACCCAGTACTTC. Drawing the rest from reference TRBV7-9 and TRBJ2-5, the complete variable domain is DTGVSQNPRHKITKRGQNVTFRCDPISEHNRLYWYRQTLGQGPEFLTYFQNEAQLEKSRLLSDRFSAERPKGSFSTLEIQRTEQGDSAMYLCASSLGRGPQETQYFGPGTRLLVL.

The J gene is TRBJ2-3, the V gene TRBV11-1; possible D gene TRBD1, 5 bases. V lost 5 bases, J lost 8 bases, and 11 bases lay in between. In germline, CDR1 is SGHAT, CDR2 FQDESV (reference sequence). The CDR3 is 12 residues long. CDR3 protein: CASSSRRGTQYF. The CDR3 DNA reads TGTGCCAGCAGCAGTCGAAGGGGTACGCAGTATTTT.

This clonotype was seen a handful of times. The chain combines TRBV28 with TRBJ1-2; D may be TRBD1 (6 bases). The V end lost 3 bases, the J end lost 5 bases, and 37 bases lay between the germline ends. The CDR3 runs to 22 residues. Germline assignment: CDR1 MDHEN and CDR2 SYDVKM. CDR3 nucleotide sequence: TGTGCCAGCAGTTTTCCCTTTTCAATCGCCTCCCAGGGGATCCTCGACCGATATGGCTACACCTTC. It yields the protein CASSFPFSIASQGILDRYGYTF.

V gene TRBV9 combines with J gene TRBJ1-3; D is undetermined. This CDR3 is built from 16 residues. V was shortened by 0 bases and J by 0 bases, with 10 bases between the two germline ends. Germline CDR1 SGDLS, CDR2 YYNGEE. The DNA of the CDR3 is TGTGCCAGCAGCGTAGCTTACGGGAGCTCTGGAAACACCATATATTTT. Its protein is CASSVAYGSSGNTIYF.